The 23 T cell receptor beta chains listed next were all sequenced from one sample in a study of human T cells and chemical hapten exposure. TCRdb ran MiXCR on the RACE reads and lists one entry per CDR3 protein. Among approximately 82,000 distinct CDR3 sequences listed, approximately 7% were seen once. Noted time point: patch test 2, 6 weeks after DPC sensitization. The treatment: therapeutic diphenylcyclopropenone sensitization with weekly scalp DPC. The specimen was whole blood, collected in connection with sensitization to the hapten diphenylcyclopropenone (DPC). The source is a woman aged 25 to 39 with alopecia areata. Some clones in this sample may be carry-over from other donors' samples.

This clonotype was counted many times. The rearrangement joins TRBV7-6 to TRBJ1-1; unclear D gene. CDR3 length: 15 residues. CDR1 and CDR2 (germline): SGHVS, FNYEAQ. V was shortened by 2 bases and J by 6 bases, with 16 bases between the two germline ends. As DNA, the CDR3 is TGTGCCAGCAGCTTATTGGAGGCTGGGGTGGCTGAAGCTTTCTTT. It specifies CASSLLEAGVAEAFF.

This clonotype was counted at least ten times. CDR3 coding DNA: TGCAGCGTTGAGAGTCAGGTTAGCACAGATACGCAGTATTTT. The encoded protein is CSVESQVSTDTQYF. This chain uses TRBV29-1 with TRBJ2-3; D unclear. In germline, CDR1 is SQVTM, CDR2 ANQGSEA. V lost 3 bases and J 0 bases, leaving 10 bases between the germline ends. This CDR3 is 14 amino acids long.

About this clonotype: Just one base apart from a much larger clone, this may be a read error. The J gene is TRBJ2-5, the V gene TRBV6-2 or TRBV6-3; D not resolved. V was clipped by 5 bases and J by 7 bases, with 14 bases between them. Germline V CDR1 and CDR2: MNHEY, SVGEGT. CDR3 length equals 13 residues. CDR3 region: CASSRRRDGTQYF. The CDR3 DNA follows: TGTGCCAGCAGTAGACGGAGAGACGGGACCCAGTACTTC.

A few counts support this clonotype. The CDR3 region has the DNA TGTGCCAGCAGTTGGTCGGCGGGGAACGACTATGGCTACACCTTC. It encodes CASSWSAGNDYGYTF. The chain joins TRBV27 to TRBJ1-2; the D is unclear. Trimming pared 4 bases from V and 3 bases from J, leaving 15 bases between. Germline V gene lookup returns CDR1 MNHEY and CDR2 SMNVEV (reference sequence). This CDR3 has 15 amino acids.

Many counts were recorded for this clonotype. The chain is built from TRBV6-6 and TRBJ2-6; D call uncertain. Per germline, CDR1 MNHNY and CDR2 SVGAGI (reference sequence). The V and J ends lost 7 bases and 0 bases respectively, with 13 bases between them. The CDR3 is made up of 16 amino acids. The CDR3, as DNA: TGTGCCAGCAATGGCCGGTTAAGCTCTGGGGCCAACGTCCTGACTTTC. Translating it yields CASNGRLSSGANVLTF.

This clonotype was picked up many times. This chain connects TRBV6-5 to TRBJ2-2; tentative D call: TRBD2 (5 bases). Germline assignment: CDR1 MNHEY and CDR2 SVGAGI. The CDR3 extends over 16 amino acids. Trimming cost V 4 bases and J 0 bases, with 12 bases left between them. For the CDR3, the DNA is TGTGCCAGCAGTTTACGGGGTGACCCGAACACCGGGGAGCTGTTTTTT. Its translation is CASSLRGDPNTGELFF.

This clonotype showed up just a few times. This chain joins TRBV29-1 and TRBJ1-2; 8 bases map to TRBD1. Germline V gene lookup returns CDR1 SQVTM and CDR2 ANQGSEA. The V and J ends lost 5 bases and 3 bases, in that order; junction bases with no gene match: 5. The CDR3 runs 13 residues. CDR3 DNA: TGCAGCGTTAGTGGACAGGGTTACTATGGCTACACCTTC. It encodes CSVSGQGYYGYTF.

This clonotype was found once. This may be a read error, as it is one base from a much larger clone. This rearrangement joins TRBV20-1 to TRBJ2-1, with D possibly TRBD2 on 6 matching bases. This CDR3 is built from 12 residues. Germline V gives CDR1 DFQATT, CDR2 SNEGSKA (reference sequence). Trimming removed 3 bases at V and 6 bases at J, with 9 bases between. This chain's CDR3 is CSASRLGNEQFF. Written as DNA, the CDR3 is TGCAGTGCTAGTAGACTAGGCAATGAGCAGTTCTTC.

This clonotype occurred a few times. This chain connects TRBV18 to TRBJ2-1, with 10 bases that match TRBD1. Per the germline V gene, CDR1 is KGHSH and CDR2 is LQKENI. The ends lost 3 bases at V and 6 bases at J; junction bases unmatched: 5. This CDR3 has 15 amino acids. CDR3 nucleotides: TGTGCCAGCTCACCGTGGGACAGGGGTCGCAATGAGCAGTTCTTC. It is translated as CASSPWDRGRNEQFF.

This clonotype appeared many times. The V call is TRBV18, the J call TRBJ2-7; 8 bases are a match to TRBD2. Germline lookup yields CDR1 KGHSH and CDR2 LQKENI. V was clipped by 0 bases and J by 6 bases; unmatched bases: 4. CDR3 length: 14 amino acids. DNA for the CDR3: TGTGCCAGCTCACCACCGGCGGGGGGAGGCGAGCAGTACTTC. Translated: CASSPPAGGGEQYF. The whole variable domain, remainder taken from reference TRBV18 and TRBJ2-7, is NAGVMQNPRHLVRRRGQEARLRCSPMKGHSHVYWYRQLPEEGLKFMVYLQKENIIDESGMPKERFSAEFPKEGPSILRIQQVVRGDSAAYFCASSPPAGGGEQYFGPGTRLTVT.

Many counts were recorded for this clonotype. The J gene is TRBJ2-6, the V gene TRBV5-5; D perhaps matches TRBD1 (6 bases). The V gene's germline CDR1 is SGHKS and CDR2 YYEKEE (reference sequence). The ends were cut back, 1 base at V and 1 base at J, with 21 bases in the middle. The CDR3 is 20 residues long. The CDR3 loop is CASSLSRAGTMSSGANVLTF. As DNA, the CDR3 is TGTGCCAGCAGCTTGTCCAGAGCCGGGACAATGTCTTCTGGGGCCAACGTCCTGACTTTC.

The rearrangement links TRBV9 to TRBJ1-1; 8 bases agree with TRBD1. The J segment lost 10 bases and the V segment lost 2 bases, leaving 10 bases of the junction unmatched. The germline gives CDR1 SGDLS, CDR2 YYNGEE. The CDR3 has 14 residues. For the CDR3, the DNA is TGTGCCAGCAGCGTCTATGGACAGGGTGGACGAGCTTTCTTT. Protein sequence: CASSVYGQGGRAFF.

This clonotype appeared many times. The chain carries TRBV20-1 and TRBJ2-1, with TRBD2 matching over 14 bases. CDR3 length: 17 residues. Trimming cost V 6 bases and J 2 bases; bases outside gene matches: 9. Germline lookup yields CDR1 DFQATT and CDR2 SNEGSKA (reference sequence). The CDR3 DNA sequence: TGCAGTGCGCCGACTAGCGGGGGGGCCTGGGCCTACAATGAGCAGTTCTTC. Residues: CSAPTSGGAWAYNEQFF.

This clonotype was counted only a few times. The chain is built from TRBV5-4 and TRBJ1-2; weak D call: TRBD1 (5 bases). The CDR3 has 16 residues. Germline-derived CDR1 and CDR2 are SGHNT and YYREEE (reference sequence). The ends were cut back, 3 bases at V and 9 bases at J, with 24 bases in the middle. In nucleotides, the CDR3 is TGTGCCAGCAGCTCCGGGACTAAGGTAGATGTCGATCGCTACACCTTC. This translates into CASSSGTKVDVDRYTF.

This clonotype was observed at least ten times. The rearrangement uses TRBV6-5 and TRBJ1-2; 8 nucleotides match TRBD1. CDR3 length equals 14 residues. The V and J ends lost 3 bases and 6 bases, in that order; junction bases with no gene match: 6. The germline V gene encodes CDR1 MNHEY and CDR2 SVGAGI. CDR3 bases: TGTGCCAGCAGTTATTCGGACAGGGCGGATGGCTACACCTTC. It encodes CASSYSDRADGYTF.

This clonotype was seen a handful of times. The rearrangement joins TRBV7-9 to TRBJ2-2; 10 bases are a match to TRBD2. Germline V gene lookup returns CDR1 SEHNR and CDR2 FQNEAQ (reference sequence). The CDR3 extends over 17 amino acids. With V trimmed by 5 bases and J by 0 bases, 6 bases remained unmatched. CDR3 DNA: TGTGCCAGCAGCCCCGGGACTAGCGCCTCGAACACCGGGGAGCTGTTTTTT. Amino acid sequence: CASSPGTSASNTGELFF.

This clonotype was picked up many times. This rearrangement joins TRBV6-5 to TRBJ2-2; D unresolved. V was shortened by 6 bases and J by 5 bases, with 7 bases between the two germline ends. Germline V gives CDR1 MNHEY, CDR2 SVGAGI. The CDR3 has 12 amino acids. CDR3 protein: CASRKMTGELFF. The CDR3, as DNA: TGTGCCAGCAGGAAAATGACCGGGGAGCTGTTTTTT.

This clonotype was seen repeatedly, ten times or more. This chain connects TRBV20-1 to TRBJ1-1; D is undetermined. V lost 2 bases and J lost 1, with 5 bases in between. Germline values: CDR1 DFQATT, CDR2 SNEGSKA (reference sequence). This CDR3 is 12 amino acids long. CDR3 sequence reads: CSARTGNTEAFF. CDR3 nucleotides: TGCAGTGCTAGAACCGGGAACACTGAAGCTTTCTTT.

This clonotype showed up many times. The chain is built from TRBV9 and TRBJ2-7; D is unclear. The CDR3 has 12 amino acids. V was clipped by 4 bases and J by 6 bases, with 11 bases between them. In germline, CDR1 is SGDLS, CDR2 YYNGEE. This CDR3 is CASSNGASEQYF. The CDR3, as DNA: TGTGCCAGCAGCAACGGAGCGAGCGAGCAGTACTTC.

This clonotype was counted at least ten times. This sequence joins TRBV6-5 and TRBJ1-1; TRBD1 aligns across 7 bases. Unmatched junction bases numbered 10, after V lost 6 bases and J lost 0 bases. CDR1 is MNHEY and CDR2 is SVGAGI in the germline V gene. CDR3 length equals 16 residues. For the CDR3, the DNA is TGTGCCAGCAGCCAAAGGAACGACAGGGTGAACACTGAAGCTTTCTTT. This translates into CASSQRNDRVNTEAFF.

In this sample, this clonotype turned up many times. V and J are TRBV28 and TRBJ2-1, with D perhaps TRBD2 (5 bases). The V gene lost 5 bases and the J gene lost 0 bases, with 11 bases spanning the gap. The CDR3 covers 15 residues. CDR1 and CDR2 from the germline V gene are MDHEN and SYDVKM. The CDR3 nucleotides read TGTGCCAGCAGTCCGGACTTGAGCTCCTACAATGAGCAGTTCTTC. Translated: CASSPDLSSYNEQFF.

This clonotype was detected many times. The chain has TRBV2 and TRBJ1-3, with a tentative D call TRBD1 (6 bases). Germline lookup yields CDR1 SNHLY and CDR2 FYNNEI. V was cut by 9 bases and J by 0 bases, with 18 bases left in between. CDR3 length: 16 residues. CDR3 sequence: CASDPDRSRSGNTIYF. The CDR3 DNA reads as TGTGCCAGTGACCCAGACAGGTCCCGCTCTGGAAACACCATATATTTT. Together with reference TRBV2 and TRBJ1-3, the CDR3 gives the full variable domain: EPEVTQTPSHQVTQMGQEVILRCVPISNHLYFYWYRQILGQKVEFLVSFYNNEISEKSEIFDDQFSVERPDGSNFTLKIRSTKLEDSAMYFCASDPDRSRSGNTIYFGEGSWLTVV.

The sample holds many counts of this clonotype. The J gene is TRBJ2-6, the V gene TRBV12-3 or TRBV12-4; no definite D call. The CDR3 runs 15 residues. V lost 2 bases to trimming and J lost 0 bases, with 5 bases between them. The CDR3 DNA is TGTGCCAGCAGTTTAAGGGCCTCTGGGGCCAACGTCCTGACTTTC. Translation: CASSLRASGANVLTF.